The sequence of this TCR beta chain was determined in a study of blood T cell repertoires in COVID-19. Study-level information: The United States, Italy and Spain supplied acute and convalescent COVID-19 samples.

Participants were aged about 18 to 89 years from around 25 US areas. In the source study's methods: Reference gene primers were amplified, and this amplification served to estimate nucleated cell counts. Data came from immunoSEQ multiplex PCR; TCRdb stores just in-frame clones and leaves some out. V and J calls and clone size come straight from that table; D and trimming were deduced from the DNA. The profile shows 200,000 to 250,000 clones, roughly 85% of them singletons. The CDR3 runs to 12 residues. Germline values: CDR1 SNHLY, CDR2 FYNNEI. V was cut by 4 bases and J by 5 bases, with 8 bases left in between.

This receptor was identified in a woman between 35 and 50 years old who had been exposed to COVID-19. The V gene is TRBV2, the J gene TRBJ1-1, with D uncertain. Material for sequencing was PBMCs or T cells enriched from blood (not recorded which). The CDR3, as DNA: TGTGCCAGCAGTGGAGTGTCTACTGAAGCTTTCTTT. It is translated as CASSGVSTEAFF. The variable domain in full, with the rest retrieved from reference TRBV2 and TRBJ1-1, is EPEVTQTPSHQVTQMGQEVILRCVPISNHLYFYWYRQILGQKVEFLVSFYNNEISEKSEIFDDQFSVERPDGSNFTLKIRSTKLEDSAMYFCASSGVSTEAFFGQGTRLTVV.